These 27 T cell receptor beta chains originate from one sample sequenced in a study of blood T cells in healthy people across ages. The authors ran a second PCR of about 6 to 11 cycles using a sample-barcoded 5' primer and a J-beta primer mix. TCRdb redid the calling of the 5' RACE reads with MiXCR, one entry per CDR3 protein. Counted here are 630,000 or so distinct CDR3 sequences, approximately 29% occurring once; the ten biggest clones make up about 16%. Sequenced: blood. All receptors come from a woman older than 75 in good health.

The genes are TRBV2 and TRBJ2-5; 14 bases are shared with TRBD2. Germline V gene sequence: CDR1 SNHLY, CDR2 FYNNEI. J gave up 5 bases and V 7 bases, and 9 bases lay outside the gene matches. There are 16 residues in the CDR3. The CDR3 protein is CASTPGLAGVDETQYF. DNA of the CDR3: TGTGCCAGCACCCCGGGACTAGCGGGAGTGGATGAGACCCAGTACTTC.

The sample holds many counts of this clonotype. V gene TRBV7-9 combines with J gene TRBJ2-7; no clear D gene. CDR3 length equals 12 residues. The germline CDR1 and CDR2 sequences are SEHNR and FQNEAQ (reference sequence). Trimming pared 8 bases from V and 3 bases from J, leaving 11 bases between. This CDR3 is CASAGYDYEQYF. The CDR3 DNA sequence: TGTGCCAGCGCCGGGTATGACTACGAGCAGTACTTC.

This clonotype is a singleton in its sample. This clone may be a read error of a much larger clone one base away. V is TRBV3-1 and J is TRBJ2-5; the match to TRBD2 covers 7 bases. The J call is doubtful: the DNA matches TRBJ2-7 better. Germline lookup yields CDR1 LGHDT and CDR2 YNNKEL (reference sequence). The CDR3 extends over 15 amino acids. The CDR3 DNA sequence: TGTGCCAGCAGCCAAGGACCTAGCGGAGCCTACGAGCAGTACTTC. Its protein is CASSQGPSGAYEQYF.

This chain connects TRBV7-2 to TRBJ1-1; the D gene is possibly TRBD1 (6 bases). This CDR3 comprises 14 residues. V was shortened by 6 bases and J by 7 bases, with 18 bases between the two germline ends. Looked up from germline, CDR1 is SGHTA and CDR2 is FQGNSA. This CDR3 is CASRLQGRVVEAFF. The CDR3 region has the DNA TGTGCCAGCAGACTACAGGGAAGGGTCGTTGAAGCTTTCTTT.

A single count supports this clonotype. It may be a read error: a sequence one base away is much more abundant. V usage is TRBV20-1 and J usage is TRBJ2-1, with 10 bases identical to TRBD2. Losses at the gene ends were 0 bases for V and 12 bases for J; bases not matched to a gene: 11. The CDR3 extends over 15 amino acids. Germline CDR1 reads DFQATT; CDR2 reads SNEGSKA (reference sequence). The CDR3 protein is CSARDQRGGVDGQFF. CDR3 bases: TGCAGTGCTAGAGATCAGCGGGGGGGTGTCGATGGGCAGTTCTTC.

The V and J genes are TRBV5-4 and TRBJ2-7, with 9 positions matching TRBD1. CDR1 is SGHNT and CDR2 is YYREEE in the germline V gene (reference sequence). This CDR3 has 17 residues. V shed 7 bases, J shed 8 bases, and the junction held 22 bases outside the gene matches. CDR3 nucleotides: TGTGCCAGCGCCCTTGGGGCCCCGGGACAGGGAATAGGGAAGCAGTACTTC. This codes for CASALGAPGQGIGKQYF.

This CDR3 is CASSSTGIGETQYF. The DNA for the CDR3 is TGTGCCAGCAGCTCGACAGGTATTGGGGAGACCCAGTACTTC. The chain is built from TRBV6-5 and TRBJ2-5, with D tentatively TRBD1 (6 bases). The V and J ends lost 6 bases and 5 bases respectively, with 16 bases between them. The length of the CDR3 is 14 residues. Germline lookup yields CDR1 MNHEY and CDR2 SVGAGI.

The CDR3: CASGRFPGLAGLSSYNEQFF. The DNA for the CDR3 is TGTGCTAGTGGTCGATTCCCGGGACTAGCGGGCCTGAGCTCCTACAATGAGCAGTTCTTC. V and J are TRBV12-5 and TRBJ2-1; TRBD2 matches at 12 bases. The CDR3 loop spans 20 amino acids. Germline assignment: CDR1 LGHNT and CDR2 FRNRAP. Germline trimming cut 5 bases from V and 0 bases from J; bases unmatched to any gene: 14.

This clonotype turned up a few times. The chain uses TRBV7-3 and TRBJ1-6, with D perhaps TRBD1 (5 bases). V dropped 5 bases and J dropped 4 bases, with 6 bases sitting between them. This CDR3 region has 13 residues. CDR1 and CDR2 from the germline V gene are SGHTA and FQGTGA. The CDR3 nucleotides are TGTGCCAGCAGCGGGGGTTATAATTCACCCCTCCACTTT. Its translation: CASSGGYNSPLHF.

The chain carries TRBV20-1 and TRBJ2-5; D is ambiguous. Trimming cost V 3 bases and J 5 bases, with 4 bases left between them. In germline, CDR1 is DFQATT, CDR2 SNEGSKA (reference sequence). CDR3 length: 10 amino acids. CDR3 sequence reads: CSASKETQYF. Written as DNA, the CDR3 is TGCAGTGCTAGTAAGGAGACCCAGTACTTC.

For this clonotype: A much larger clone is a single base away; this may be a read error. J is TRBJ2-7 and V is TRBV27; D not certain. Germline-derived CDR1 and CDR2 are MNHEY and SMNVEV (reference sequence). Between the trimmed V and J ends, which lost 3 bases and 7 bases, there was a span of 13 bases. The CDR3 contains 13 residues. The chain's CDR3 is CASSFLRENEQYF. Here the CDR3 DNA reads TGTGCCAGCAGTTTTTTGAGAGAGAATGAGCAGTACTTC.

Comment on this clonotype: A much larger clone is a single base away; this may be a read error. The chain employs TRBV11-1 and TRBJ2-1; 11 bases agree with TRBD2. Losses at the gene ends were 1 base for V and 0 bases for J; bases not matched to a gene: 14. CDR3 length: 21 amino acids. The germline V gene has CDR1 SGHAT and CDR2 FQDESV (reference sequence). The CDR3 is CASSLGLAGGKEVSSYNEQFF. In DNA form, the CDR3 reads TGTGCCAGCAGCTTAGGGCTAGCGGGGGGAAAAGAAGTGAGCTCCTACAATGAGCAGTTCTTC.

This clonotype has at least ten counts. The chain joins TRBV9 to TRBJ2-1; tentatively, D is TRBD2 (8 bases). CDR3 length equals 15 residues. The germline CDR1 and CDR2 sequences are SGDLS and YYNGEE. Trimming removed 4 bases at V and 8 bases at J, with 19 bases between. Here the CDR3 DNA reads TGTGCCAGCAGCCTCGGGACAGTCGGGAGGGATGAGCAGTTCTTC. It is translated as CASSLGTVGRDEQFF.

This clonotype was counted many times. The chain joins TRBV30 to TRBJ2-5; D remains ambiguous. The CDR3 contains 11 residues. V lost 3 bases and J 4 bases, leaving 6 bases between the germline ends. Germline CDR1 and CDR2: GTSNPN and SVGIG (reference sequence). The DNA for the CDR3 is TGTGCCTGGAGGAGTGGAGAGACCCAGTACTTC. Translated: CAWRSGETQYF.

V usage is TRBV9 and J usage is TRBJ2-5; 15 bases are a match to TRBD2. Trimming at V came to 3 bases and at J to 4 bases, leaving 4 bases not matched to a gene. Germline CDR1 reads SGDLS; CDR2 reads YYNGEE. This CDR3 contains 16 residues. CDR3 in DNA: TGTGCCAGCAGCGAGGGACTAGCGGGAGGTTCAGAGACCCAGTACTTC. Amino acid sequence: CASSEGLAGGSETQYF.

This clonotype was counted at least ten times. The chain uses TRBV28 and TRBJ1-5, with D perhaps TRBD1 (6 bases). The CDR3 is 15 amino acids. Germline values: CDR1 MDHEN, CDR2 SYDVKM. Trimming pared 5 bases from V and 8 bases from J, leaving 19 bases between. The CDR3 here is CASSPSGAGVKPQHF. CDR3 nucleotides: TGTGCCAGCAGTCCCTCGGGGGCCGGGGTCAAGCCCCAGCATTTT.

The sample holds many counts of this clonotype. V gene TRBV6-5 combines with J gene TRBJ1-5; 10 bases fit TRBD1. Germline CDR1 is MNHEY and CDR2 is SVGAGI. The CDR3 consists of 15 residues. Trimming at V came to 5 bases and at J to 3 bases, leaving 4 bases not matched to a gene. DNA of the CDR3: TGTGCCAGCAGTCGGGACAGGGGCCACAATCAGCCCCAGCATTTT. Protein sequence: CASSRDRGHNQPQHF.

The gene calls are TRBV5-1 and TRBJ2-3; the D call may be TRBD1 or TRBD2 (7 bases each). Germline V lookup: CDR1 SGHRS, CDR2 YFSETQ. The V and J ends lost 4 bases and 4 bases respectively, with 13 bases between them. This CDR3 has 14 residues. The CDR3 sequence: CASSRQGGADTQYF. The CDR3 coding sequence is TGCGCCAGCAGCAGACAGGGAGGGGCAGATACGCAGTATTTT. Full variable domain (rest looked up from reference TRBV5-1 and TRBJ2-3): KAGVTQTPRYLIKTRGQQVTLSCSPISGHRSVSWYQQTPGQGLQFLFEYFSETQRNKGNFPGRFSGRQFSNSRSEMNVSTLELGDSALYLCASSRQGGADTQYFGPGTRLTVL.

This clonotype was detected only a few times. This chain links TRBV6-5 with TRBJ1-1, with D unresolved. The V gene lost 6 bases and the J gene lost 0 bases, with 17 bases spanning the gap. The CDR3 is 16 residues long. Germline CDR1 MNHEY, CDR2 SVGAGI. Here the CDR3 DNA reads TGTGCCAGCAGACCGGCCAGAGTTAGCTTGAACACTGAAGCTTTCTTT. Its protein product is CASRPARVSLNTEAFF.

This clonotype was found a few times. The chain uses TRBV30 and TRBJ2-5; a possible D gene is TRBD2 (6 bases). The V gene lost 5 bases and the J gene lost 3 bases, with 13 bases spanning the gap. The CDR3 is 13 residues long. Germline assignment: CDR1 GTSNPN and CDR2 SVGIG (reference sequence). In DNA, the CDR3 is TGTGCCTGGGCTTTTTGGGAGGAAGAGACCCAGTACTTC. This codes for CAWAFWEEETQYF.

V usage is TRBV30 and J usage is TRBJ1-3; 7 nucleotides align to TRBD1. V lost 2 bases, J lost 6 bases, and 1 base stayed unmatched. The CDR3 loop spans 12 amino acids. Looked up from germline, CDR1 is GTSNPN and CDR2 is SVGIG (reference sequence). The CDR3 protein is CAWSTGVNTIYF. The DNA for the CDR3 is TGTGCCTGGAGTACAGGGGTAAACACCATATATTTT.

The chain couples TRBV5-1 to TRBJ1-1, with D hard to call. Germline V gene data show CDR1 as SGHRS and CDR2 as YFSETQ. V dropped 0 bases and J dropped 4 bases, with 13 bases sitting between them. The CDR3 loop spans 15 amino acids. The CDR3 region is CASSLVNRARTEAFF. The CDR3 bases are TGCGCCAGCAGCTTGGTCAACCGGGCTCGCACTGAAGCTTTCTTT.

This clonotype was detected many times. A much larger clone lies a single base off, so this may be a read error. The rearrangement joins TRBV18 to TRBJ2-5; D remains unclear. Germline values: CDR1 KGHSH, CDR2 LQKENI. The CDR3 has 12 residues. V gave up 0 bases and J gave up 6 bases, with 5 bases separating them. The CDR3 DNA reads TGTGCCAGCTCACCACCGGGGAAGACCCAGTACTTC. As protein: CASSPPGKTQYF.

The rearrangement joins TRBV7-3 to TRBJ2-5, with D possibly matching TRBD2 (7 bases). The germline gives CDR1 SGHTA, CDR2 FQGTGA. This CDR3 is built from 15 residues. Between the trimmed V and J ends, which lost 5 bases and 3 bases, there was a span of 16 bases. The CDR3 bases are TGTGCCAGCAGCAAAAACACAGGGAGGGAAGAGACCCAGTACTTC. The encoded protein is CASSKNTGREETQYF.

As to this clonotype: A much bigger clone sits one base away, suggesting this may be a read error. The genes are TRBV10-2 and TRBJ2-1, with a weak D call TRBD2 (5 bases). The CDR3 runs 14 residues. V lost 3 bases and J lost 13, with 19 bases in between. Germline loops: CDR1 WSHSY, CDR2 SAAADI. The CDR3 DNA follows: TGCGCCAGCAGTGACCCCACTAGTTGGGAGACCCAGTTCTTC. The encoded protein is CASSDPTSWETQFF.

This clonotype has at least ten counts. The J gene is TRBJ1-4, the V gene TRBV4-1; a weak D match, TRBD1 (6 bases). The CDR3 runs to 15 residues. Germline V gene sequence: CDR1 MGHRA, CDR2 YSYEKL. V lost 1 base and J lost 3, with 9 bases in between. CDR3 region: CASSQVAGANEKLFF. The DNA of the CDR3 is TGCGCCAGCAGCCAAGTTGCAGGGGCTAATGAAAAACTGTTTTTT.

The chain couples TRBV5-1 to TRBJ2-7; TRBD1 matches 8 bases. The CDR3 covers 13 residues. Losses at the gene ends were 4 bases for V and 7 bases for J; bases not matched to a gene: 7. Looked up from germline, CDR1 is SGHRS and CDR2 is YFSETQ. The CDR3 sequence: CASSTSGGHEQYF. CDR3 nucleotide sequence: TGCGCCAGCAGCACCTCAGGGGGCCATGAGCAGTACTTC.